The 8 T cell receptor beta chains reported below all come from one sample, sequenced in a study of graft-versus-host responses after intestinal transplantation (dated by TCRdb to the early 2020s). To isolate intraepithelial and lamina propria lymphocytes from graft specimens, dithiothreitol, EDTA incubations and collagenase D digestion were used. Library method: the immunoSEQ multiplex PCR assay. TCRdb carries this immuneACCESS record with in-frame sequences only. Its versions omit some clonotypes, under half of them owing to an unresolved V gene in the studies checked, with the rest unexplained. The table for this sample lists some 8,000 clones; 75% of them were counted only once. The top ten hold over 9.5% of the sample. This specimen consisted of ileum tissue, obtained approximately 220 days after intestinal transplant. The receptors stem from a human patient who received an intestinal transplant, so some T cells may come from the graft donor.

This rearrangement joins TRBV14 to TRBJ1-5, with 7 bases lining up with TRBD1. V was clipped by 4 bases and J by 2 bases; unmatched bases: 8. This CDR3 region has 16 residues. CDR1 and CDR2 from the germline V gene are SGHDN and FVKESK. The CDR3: CASSRRRDSCNQPQHF. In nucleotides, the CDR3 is TGTGCCAGCAGCCGACGCCGGGACAGCTGCAATCAGCCCCAGCATTTT.

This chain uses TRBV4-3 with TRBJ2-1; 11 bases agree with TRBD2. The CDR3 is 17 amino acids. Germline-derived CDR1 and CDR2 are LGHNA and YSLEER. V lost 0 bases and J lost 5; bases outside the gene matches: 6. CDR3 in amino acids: CASSQDLVSGGDNEQFF. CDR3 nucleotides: TGCGCCAGCAGCCAAGATCTAGTTAGCGGGGGGGACAATGAGCAGTTCTTC.

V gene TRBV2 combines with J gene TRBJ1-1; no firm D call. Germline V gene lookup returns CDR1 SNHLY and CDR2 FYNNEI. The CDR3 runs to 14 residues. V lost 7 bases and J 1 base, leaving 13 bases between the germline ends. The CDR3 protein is CASTLEGTNTEAFF. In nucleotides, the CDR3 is TGTGCCAGCACCCTGGAGGGAACGAACACTGAAGCTTTCTTT.

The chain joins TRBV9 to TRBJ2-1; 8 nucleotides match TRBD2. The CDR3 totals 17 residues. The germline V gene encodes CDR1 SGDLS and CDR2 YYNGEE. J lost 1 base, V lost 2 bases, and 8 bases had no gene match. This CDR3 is CASSVHPSGRSYNEQFF. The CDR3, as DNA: TGTGCCAGCAGCGTCCACCCTAGCGGGCGATCCTACAATGAGCAGTTCTTC.

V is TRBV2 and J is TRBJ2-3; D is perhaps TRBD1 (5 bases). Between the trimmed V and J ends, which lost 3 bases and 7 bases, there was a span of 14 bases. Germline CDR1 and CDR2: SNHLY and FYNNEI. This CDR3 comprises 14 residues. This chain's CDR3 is CASSELWGINTQYF. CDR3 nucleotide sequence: TGTGCCAGCAGTGAGCTATGGGGCATAAATACGCAGTATTTT.

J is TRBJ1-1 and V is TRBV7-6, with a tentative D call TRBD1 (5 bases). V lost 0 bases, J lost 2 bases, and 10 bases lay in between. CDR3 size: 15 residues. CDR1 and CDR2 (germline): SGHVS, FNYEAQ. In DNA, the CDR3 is TGTGCCAGCAGCTTAGCGCAAGGGGTAAACACTGAAGCTTTCTTT. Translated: CASSLAQGVNTEAFF.

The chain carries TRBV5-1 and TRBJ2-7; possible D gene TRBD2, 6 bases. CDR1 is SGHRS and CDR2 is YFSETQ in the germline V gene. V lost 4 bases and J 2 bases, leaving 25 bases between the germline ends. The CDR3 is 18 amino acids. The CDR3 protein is CASSRRHGSGLIAYEQYF. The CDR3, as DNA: TGCGCCAGCAGCCGTAGGCATGGATCGGGACTTATAGCCTACGAGCAGTACTTC.

The CDR3 spells CASREMGQGALEQYF. CDR3 nucleotide sequence: TGTGCCAGCAGGGAAATGGGACAGGGGGCGCTTGAGCAGTACTTC. The chain recombines TRBV2 with TRBJ2-7; the match to TRBD1 covers 12 bases. Germline CDR1 reads SNHLY; CDR2 reads FYNNEI. V was pared by 6 bases and J by 7 bases, with 10 bases of the junction left unmatched. CDR3 length: 15 residues.